The 30 T cell receptor beta chains reported below all come from one sample, sequenced in a study of blood T cell repertoires in COVID-19. TCRdb's table, derived via immunoSEQ multiplex PCR, lists solely in-frame clones and lacks some. This table holds about 200,000 clones, 79% found once. Sequenced material: peripheral blood. These receptors originate from a woman between 35 and 50 years old with COVID-19, enrolled during active disease.

The rearrangement links TRBV5-1 to TRBJ2-7, with 8 bases matching TRBD2. CDR3 size: 16 residues. Germline CDR1 is SGHRS and CDR2 is YFSETQ. J lost 2 bases, V lost 0 bases, and 7 bases had no gene match. The CDR3 nucleotides are TGCGCCAGCAGCTTGGCCCCTCGCGGGGGGACCTACGAGCAGTACTTC. Translated, it gives CASSLAPRGGTYEQYF.

V is TRBV18 and J is TRBJ2-1; 12 bases line up with TRBD1. In germline, CDR1 is KGHSH, CDR2 LQKENI. This CDR3 region has 15 residues. V was clipped by 6 bases and J by 8 bases; unmatched bases: 8. The DNA of the CDR3 is TGTGCCAGCTCCCCCGGGACAGGGGGCTGGGATGAGCAGTTCTTC. Translation: CASSPGTGGWDEQFF.

This clone was seen a single time. The chain has TRBV9 and TRBJ2-2; 7 bases fit TRBD2. The junction had 2 bases not matched to a gene; V was cut back by 0 bases and J by 3 bases. CDR1 SGDLS and CDR2 YYNGEE come from the germline V gene. This CDR3 spans 15 amino acids. The CDR3 DNA is TGTGCCAGCAGCGTAGGACTAGCCGACACCGGGGAGCTGTTTTTT. Translation gives CASSVGLADTGELFF.

This chain uses TRBV24-1 with TRBJ2-1, with 13 positions matching TRBD2. The length of the CDR3 is 15 residues. The V segment lost 5 bases and the J segment 4 bases; nucleotides outside the gene matches: 1. Germline lookup yields CDR1 KGHDR and CDR2 SFDVKD. The CDR3 is CATSATSGGYNEQFF. The CDR3 DNA is TGTGCCACCAGTGCGACTAGCGGGGGGTACAATGAGCAGTTCTTC.

This clone was detected only once. This chain links TRBV10-3 with TRBJ2-1; TRBD2 is a possible D gene (5 bases). The CDR3 length is 15 residues. V shed 0 bases and J shed 2 bases, with 8 bases lying between them. Germline V gives CDR1 ENHRY, CDR2 SYGVKD. CDR3 protein: CAISESSGPYNEQFF. CDR3 sequence (DNA): TGTGCCATCAGTGAGTCGAGCGGCCCCTACAATGAGCAGTTCTTC.

The J gene is TRBJ2-2, the V gene TRBV30, with TRBD2 as a possible D gene (7 bases). CDR3 length: 14 amino acids. Germline lookup yields CDR1 GTSNPN and CDR2 SVGIG (reference sequence). The ends were cut back, 8 bases at V and 3 bases at J, with 16 bases in the middle. This chain's CDR3 is CAREGGPDTGELFF. CDR3 DNA: TGTGCCCGCGAGGGGGGGCCGGACACCGGGGAGCTGTTTTTT.

The chain recombines TRBV30 with TRBJ2-3, with 7 bases lining up with TRBD2. There are 14 residues in the CDR3. Germline assignment: CDR1 GTSNPN and CDR2 SVGIG (reference sequence). V lost 3 bases and J lost 1; bases outside the gene matches: 4. The CDR3 sequence: CAWSYRGGTDTQYF. In DNA, the CDR3 is TGTGCCTGGAGCTACCGGGGGGGCACAGATACGCAGTATTTT.

The chain joins TRBV4-1 to TRBJ2-7, with 8 bases matching TRBD1. The length of the CDR3 is 15 residues. The V and J ends lost 0 bases and 3 bases, in that order; junction bases with no gene match: 4. Germline CDR1 and CDR2: MGHRA and YSYEKL. CDR3 bases: TGCGCCAGCAGCCAAGAGGAACAGGGGGACTACGAGCAGTACTTC. Residues: CASSQEEQGDYEQYF.

The rearrangement links TRBV5-4 to TRBJ1-1, with D unresolved. This CDR3 is built from 13 residues. The germline gives CDR1 SGHNT, CDR2 YYREEE (reference sequence). V dropped 4 bases and J dropped 8 bases, with 15 bases sitting between them. The chain's CDR3 is CASSLLTSPEAFF. CDR3 DNA sequence: TGTGCCAGCAGCCTATTGACAAGCCCAGAAGCTTTCTTT.

In regard to this clone: The junction does not match germline at one end; this may be a read error. V usage is TRBV9 and J usage is TRBJ2-2, with a possible D match to TRBD2 (6 bases). CDR3 length: 13 residues. Per the germline V gene, CDR1 is SGDLS and CDR2 is YYNGEE. CDR3 nucleotides: TGTGCCAGCCATGGGGGGAACGCCGGGGAGCTGTTTTTT. This sequence encodes CASHGGNAGELFF.

The chain has TRBV9 and TRBJ1-1; D not certain. The CDR3 covers 13 residues. In germline, CDR1 is SGDLS, CDR2 YYNGEE. Trimming removed 2 bases at V and 12 bases at J, with 17 bases between. Written as DNA, the CDR3 is TGTGCCAGCAGCGTCACCGATCCGGGAGTAACTTTCTTT. Its protein is CASSVTDPGVTFF.

The V and J genes are TRBV5-8 and TRBJ1-2, with TRBD1 identical over 7 bases. Germline CDR1 and CDR2: SGHTS and YDEGEE. Trimming cost V 3 bases and J 4 bases; bases outside gene matches: 3. This CDR3 contains 13 residues. CDR3 nucleotide sequence: TGTGCCAGCAGCTCACAGGGGAGCTATGGCTACACCTTC. It is translated as CASSSQGSYGYTF.

The J gene is TRBJ1-5, the V gene TRBV27, with D maybe TRBD1 (6 bases). CDR1 and CDR2 from the germline V gene are MNHEY and SMNVEV (reference sequence). This CDR3 is built from 15 residues. The V and J ends lost 0 bases and 5 bases respectively, with 11 bases between them. The CDR3 DNA is TGTGCCAGCAGTTTATCGGTAGGGGGGGATCAGCCCCAGCATTTT. This sequence encodes CASSLSVGGDQPQHF.

The V gene is TRBV4-1, the J gene TRBJ2-5; D unclear. In germline, CDR1 is MGHRA, CDR2 YSYEKL. The length of the CDR3 is 15 residues. V was shortened by 1 base and J by 3 bases, with 12 bases between the two germline ends. CDR3 sequence reads: CASSQVGRKEETQYF. DNA of the CDR3: TGCGCCAGCAGCCAAGTTGGCAGGAAAGAAGAGACCCAGTACTTC.

This sequence joins TRBV2 and TRBJ1-6; 10 bases fit TRBD1. The germline V gene encodes CDR1 SNHLY and CDR2 FYNNEI. With V trimmed by 6 bases and J by 7 bases, 3 bases remained unmatched. This CDR3 contains 14 residues. The CDR3: CASRRQGANSPLHF. The CDR3 region has the DNA TGTGCCAGCAGGCGACAGGGGGCAAATTCACCCCTCCACTTT.

The chain recombines TRBV4-2 with TRBJ2-2, with 7 bases lining up with TRBD1. The CDR3 is made up of 15 amino acids. V lost 4 bases, J lost 3 bases, and 5 bases stayed unmatched. Per germline, CDR1 LGHNA and CDR2 YNFKEQ. CDR3 region: CASSPWDRDTGELFF. The CDR3 DNA reads as TGTGCCAGCAGCCCCTGGGACAGAGACACCGGGGAGCTGTTTTTT.

The chain couples TRBV28 to TRBJ1-2; a possible D gene is TRBD1 (5 bases). The CDR3 totals 13 residues. V was clipped by 6 bases and J by 3 bases, with 11 bases between them. Germline-derived CDR1 and CDR2 are MDHEN and SYDVKM. Here the CDR3 reads CASRGVGDYGYTF. Written as DNA, the CDR3 is TGTGCCAGCAGAGGGGTAGGTGACTATGGCTACACCTTC.

The rearrangement links TRBV18 to TRBJ1-1, with unresolved D. The CDR3 loop spans 14 amino acids. Trimming left V 6 bases short and J 1 base short, with 12 bases between. Germline lookup yields CDR1 KGHSH and CDR2 LQKENI. The CDR3 protein is CASSPRVGNTEAFF. Here the CDR3 DNA reads TGTGCCAGCTCCCCGAGGGTTGGGAACACTGAAGCTTTCTTT.

This clone turned up a few times. This chain joins TRBV7-2 and TRBJ2-1; TRBD2 matches 7 bases. Germline V gene sequence: CDR1 SGHTA, CDR2 FQGNSA. V gave up 3 bases and J gave up 5 bases; unmatched junction bases: 10. The CDR3 has 16 residues. The CDR3 DNA is TGTGCCAGCAGCTTTGCTCCGGGACTAAGTAACAATGAGCAGTTCTTC. As protein: CASSFAPGLSNNEQFF.

V gene TRBV19 combines with J gene TRBJ2-7, with 10 nucleotides matching TRBD1. CDR3 length equals 15 residues. With V trimmed by 2 bases and J by 2 bases, 3 bases remained unmatched. The germline gives CDR1 LNHDA, CDR2 SQIVND (reference sequence). The CDR3 loop is CASSILGQGAYEQYF. The DNA for the CDR3 is TGTGCCAGTAGTATACTCGGACAGGGGGCCTACGAGCAGTACTTC. Full variable domain (rest looked up from reference TRBV19 and TRBJ2-7): DGGITQSPKYLFRKEGQNVTLSCEQNLNHDAMYWYRQDPGQGLRLIYYSQIVNDFQKGDIAEGYSVSREKKESFPLTVTSAQKNPTAFYLCASSILGQGAYEQYFGPGTRLTVT.

The J gene is TRBJ2-7, the V gene TRBV9; perhaps TRBD1 as D (6 bases). CDR1 and CDR2 from the germline V gene are SGDLS and YYNGEE. Trimming left V 4 bases short and J 3 bases short, with 17 bases between. The CDR3 has 15 amino acids. The CDR3 nucleotides are TGTGCCAGCAGCCCAGCAGGGGATCATATCTACGAGCAGTACTTC. It yields the protein CASSPAGDHIYEQYF.

The gene calls are TRBV5-4 and TRBJ2-2; D may be TRBD2 (5 bases). From germline, CDR1 is SGHNT and CDR2 YYREEE (reference sequence). V was trimmed by 0 bases and J by 5 bases, leaving 20 bases between them. There are 18 residues in the CDR3. CDR3 in amino acids: CASSLGSSALHGTGELFF. Written as DNA, the CDR3 is TGTGCCAGCAGCTTGGGGAGTAGCGCGCTCCATGGGACCGGGGAGCTGTTTTTT.

The V call is TRBV20-1, the J call TRBJ1-2; no clear D. The germline V gene encodes CDR1 DFQATT and CDR2 SNEGSKA (reference sequence). CDR3 length equals 11 residues. The V and J ends lost 1 base and 7 bases respectively, with 7 bases between them. Here the CDR3 reads CSARGNSGYTF. The CDR3 bases are TGCAGTGCTAGAGGGAACAGTGGCTACACCTTC.

This sequence joins TRBV25-1 and TRBJ2-4; 7 bases line up with TRBD1. This CDR3 is built from 13 residues. Germline V gene lookup returns CDR1 MGHDK and CDR2 SYGVNS. With 7 bases clipped from V and 10 bases from J, the junction kept 10 bases outside the gene matches. This chain's CDR3 is CASTQAQGQIQYF. CDR3 nucleotide sequence: TGTGCCAGCACCCAAGCCCAGGGACAGATTCAGTACTTC.

This rearrangement joins TRBV21-1 to TRBJ2-7; TRBD2, as called in the table, went unchecked against the DNA. TRBV21-1 is designated a pseudogene. CDR3 length equals 17 residues. As DNA, the CDR3 is TGTGCCAGCAGCAAACCCCGGGGGGGGACAGACTCCTACGAGCAGTACTTC. Amino acid sequence: CASSKPRGGTDSYEQYF.

The chain joins TRBV5-1 to TRBJ1-1; D ambiguous. This CDR3 has 14 amino acids. V was cut by 2 bases and J by 7 bases, with 15 bases left in between. Germline-derived CDR1 and CDR2 are SGHRS and YFSETQ. The chain's CDR3 is CASSFGEVDGEAFF. As DNA, the CDR3 is TGCGCCAGCAGCTTTGGAGAAGTGGATGGTGAAGCTTTCTTT.

V gene TRBV30 combines with J gene TRBJ2-7; 10 bases match TRBD1. CDR3 size: 13 residues. The V segment lost 4 bases and the J segment 4 bases; nucleotides outside the gene matches: 4. Germline-derived CDR1 and CDR2 are GTSNPN and SVGIG (reference sequence). The CDR3 reads CAWTRDRGYEQYF. The CDR3 DNA sequence: TGTGCCTGGACCCGGGACAGGGGATACGAGCAGTACTTC.

V and J are TRBV27 and TRBJ2-5, with a tentative D call TRBD1 (5 bases). Trimming pared 2 bases from V and 3 bases from J, leaving 10 bases between. Looked up from germline, CDR1 is MNHEY and CDR2 is SMNVEV (reference sequence). The length of the CDR3 is 14 residues. CDR3 in DNA: TGTGCCAGCAGTTTAAGGCAGGGTGAAGAGACCCAGTACTTC. The encoded protein is CASSLRQGEETQYF.

This clone was found once. V gene TRBV7-3 combines with J gene TRBJ1-2, with 10 positions matching TRBD1. Germline trimming cut 5 bases from V and 9 bases from J; bases unmatched to any gene: 9. This CDR3 is 14 amino acids long. Germline V gene lookup returns CDR1 SGHTA and CDR2 FQGTGA. Written as DNA, the CDR3 is TGTGCCAGCAGCCCCGGGACAGGGGATATGAGCTACACCTTC. Protein: CASSPGTGDMSYTF.

The rearrangement joins TRBV5-1 to TRBJ2-3, with 7 nucleotides matching TRBD2. The J segment lost 2 bases and the V segment lost 6 bases, leaving 9 bases of the junction unmatched. Germline-derived CDR1 and CDR2 are SGHRS and YFSETQ. The CDR3 sequence is 15 residues long. The CDR3 here is CASNSAGYFTDTQYF. The CDR3 DNA follows: TGCGCCAGCAATTCAGCGGGGTACTTCACAGATACGCAGTATTTT.